Below are 19 T cell receptor beta chains sequenced from a single sample in a study of blood T cell repertoires in COVID-19. Assay used: immunoSEQ multiplex PCR; TCRdb lists only in-frame clones, some missing. The sample records about 210,000 clones, about nine tenths being singletons. The sequenced material came from peripheral blood. These receptors were taken from a woman in her forties with acute or convalescent COVID-19.

J is TRBJ1-1 and V is TRBV7-8, with 8 bases that match TRBD1. Germline CDR1 SGHVS, CDR2 FQNEAQ. V lost 5 bases and J lost 4; bases outside the gene matches: 9. The CDR3 extends over 15 amino acids. The CDR3 bases are TGTGCCAGCAGCCCAGGACAGGGAGGGGCCACTGAAGCTTTCTTT. Protein: CASSPGQGGATEAFF.

The rearrangement joins TRBV5-6 to TRBJ1-6, with 8 bases that match TRBD1. The CDR3 runs 15 residues. After removal of 4 bases from V and 9 bases from J, the junction contained 9 bases not matched to a gene. CDR1 and CDR2 from the germline V gene are SGHDT and YYEEEE. The DNA for the CDR3 is TGTGCCAGCAGCGCCCCTGGACAGGGAATTTCACCCCTCCACTTT. This codes for CASSAPGQGISPLHF. The variable domain in full, completed from reference TRBV5-6 and TRBJ1-6, reads DAGVTQSPTHLIKTRGQQVTLRCSPKSGHDTVSWYQQALGQGPQFIFQYYEEEERQRGNFPDRFSGHQFPNYSSELNVNALLLGDSALYLCASSAPGQGISPLHFGNGTRLTVT.

This clone was recorded a few times. The V gene is TRBV19, the J gene TRBJ1-5; D unresolved. The V end lost 5 bases, the J end lost 2 bases, and 19 bases lay between the germline ends. The germline V gene encodes CDR1 LNHDA and CDR2 SQIVND (reference sequence). The CDR3 has 17 amino acids. CDR3 in amino acids: CASSYVEWRTGNQPQHF. The CDR3 nucleotides are TGTGCCAGTAGTTATGTGGAATGGAGGACGGGCAATCAGCCCCAGCATTTT.

The rearrangement links TRBV2 to TRBJ2-2; tentative D call: TRBD1 (5 bases). Germline V gives CDR1 SNHLY, CDR2 FYNNEI. V gave up 8 bases and J gave up 0 bases, with 10 bases separating them. This CDR3 spans 14 amino acids. DNA of the CDR3: TGTGCCAGCGGAGACAGAGCGAACACCGGGGAGCTGTTTTTT. Translated, it gives CASGDRANTGELFF.

This rearrangement joins TRBV27 to TRBJ1-5; D might be TRBD1 (6 bases). CDR3 length: 17 amino acids. V lost 2 bases and J 7 bases, leaving 21 bases between the germline ends. Germline lookup yields CDR1 MNHEY and CDR2 SMNVEV (reference sequence). In DNA, the CDR3 is TGTGCCAGCAGTTTAAAAGGGACAACGATTCACTTACAGCCCCAGCATTTT. It encodes CASSLKGTTIHLQPQHF.

Turning to this clone: The identical CDR3 is also encoded by other nucleotide sequences in the sample. V gene TRBV3-1 (or the pseudogene TRBV3-2) combines with J gene TRBJ1-1, with 7 bases matching TRBD1. The germline gives CDR1 LGHDT, CDR2 YNNKEL (reference sequence). The CDR3 is made up of 14 amino acids. After removal of 1 base from V and 1 base from J, the junction contained 0 bases not matched to a gene. CDR3 region: CASSQGQGNTEAFF. In nucleotides, the CDR3 is TGTGCCAGCAGCCAAGGACAGGGGAACACTGAAGCTTTCTTT.

The genes are TRBV11-2 and TRBJ1-3; TRBD1 might be the D (5 bases). This CDR3 is built from 16 residues. V was trimmed by 5 bases and J by 0 bases, leaving 14 bases between them. Germline loops: CDR1 SGHAT, CDR2 FQNNGV. CDR3 loop: CASSPQGLHSGNTIYF. For the CDR3, the DNA is TGTGCCAGCAGCCCGCAGGGACTCCACTCTGGAAACACCATATATTTT.

This chain connects TRBV6-5 to TRBJ1-2; D not resolved. The germline CDR1 and CDR2 sequences are MNHEY and SVGAGI. CDR3 length equals 14 residues. V lost 6 bases to trimming and J lost 6 bases, with 17 bases between them. The CDR3 DNA reads TGTGCCAGCAGAAGAGAGGGCAGGTTGAATGGCTACACCTTC. Amino acid sequence: CASRREGRLNGYTF.

The V call is TRBV10-3, the J call TRBJ1-5; 7 bases align to TRBD1. CDR1 and CDR2 from the germline V gene are ENHRY and SYGVKD. V lost 6 bases, J lost 4 bases, and 6 bases stayed unmatched. The CDR3 is 14 residues long. The CDR3 DNA follows: TGTGCCATCAGCCCCGGACAGGTTAATCAGCCCCAGCATTTT. Amino acids: CAISPGQVNQPQHF.

This rearrangement joins TRBV7-8 to TRBJ2-7, with 7 bases identical to TRBD2. The CDR3 length is 15 residues. The V and J ends lost 1 base and 2 bases, in that order; junction bases with no gene match: 5. Germline CDR1 reads SGHVS; CDR2 reads FQNEAQ. This CDR3 is CASSLGGRGAYEQYV. The DNA for the CDR3 is TGTGCCAGCAGCTTAGGAGGCCGGGGGGCCTACGAGCAGTACGTC.

This chain joins TRBV11-1 and TRBJ1-5; 9 nucleotides match TRBD1. CDR1 and CDR2 from the germline V gene are SGHAT and FQDESV (reference sequence). V lost 5 bases and J lost 3; bases outside the gene matches: 5. The CDR3 is 15 residues long. The CDR3 nucleotides read TGTGCCAGCAGCGCGGGACAGGGTTACAATCAGCCCCAGCATTTT. This translates into CASSAGQGYNQPQHF.

This chain uses TRBV10-3 with TRBJ1-1, with 9 bases fitting TRBD1. The V gene's germline CDR1 is ENHRY and CDR2 SYGVKD. The CDR3 length is 13 residues. V was pared by 0 bases and J by 10 bases, with 3 bases of the junction left unmatched. CDR3 residues: CAISESRGQGAFF. As DNA, the CDR3 is TGTGCCATCAGTGAGTCAAGGGGACAGGGAGCTTTCTTT.

The chain couples TRBV5-8 to TRBJ1-2; D call uncertain. Per germline, CDR1 SGHTS and CDR2 YDEGEE. This CDR3 is 15 amino acids long. V was cut by 1 base and J by 5 bases, with 15 bases left in between. The CDR3 region has the DNA TGTGCCAGCAGCTTGAGTAGTACAGCTGGGTATGGCTACACCTTC. Translated: CASSLSSTAGYGYTF.

The rearrangement uses TRBV10-3 and TRBJ1-6; D might be TRBD1 (6 bases). CDR1 and CDR2 (germline): ENHRY, SYGVKD. The CDR3 covers 13 residues. V was shortened by 5 bases and J by 5 bases, with 7 bases between the two germline ends. CDR3 sequence (DNA): TGTGCCATCAGTCGGGACAATAATTCACCCCTCCACTTT. Translation gives CAISRDNNSPLHF.

The chain has TRBV6-5 and TRBJ2-2; 9 nucleotides agree with TRBD1. This CDR3 has 15 residues. CDR1 and CDR2 (germline): MNHEY, SVGAGI. Trimming took 4 bases from V and 5 from J; bases not matched to a gene: 5. In nucleotides, the CDR3 is TGTGCCAGCAGTTGGACAGGGGCTGGAACCGGGGAGCTGTTTTTT. This sequence encodes CASSWTGAGTGELFF.

This chain links TRBV7-2 with TRBJ2-7, with TRBD2 identical over 7 bases. Looked up from germline, CDR1 is SGHTA and CDR2 is FQGNSA. The CDR3 has 19 residues. The ends lost 1 base at V and 0 bases at J; junction bases unmatched: 15. The CDR3 sequence is CASSLENPPGLWSSYEQYV. In DNA, the CDR3 is TGTGCCAGCAGCTTAGAGAATCCCCCGGGACTATGGAGCTCCTACGAGCAGTACGTC.

The chain employs TRBV4-2 and TRBJ2-3, with 9 bases matching TRBD2. The CDR3 totals 19 residues. CDR1 LGHNA and CDR2 YNFKEQ come from the germline V gene. J lost 3 bases, V lost 0 bases, and 13 bases had no gene match. DNA of the CDR3: TGTGCCAGCAGCCAAGACGCGAAGATAGCGGGGGATTTAACAGATACGCAGTATTTT. As protein: CASSQDAKIAGDLTDTQYF.

This clone occurred a few times. The chain has TRBV10-2 and TRBJ1-1; TRBD1 matches 7 bases. This CDR3 has 15 residues. Unmatched junction bases numbered 4, after V lost 2 bases and J lost 1 base. CDR1 WSHSY and CDR2 SAAADI come from the germline V gene. The CDR3 nucleotides read TGCGCCAGCAGTGAGCACAGGGGCGCGAACACTGAAGCTTTCTTT. It is translated as CASSEHRGANTEAFF.

The J gene is TRBJ2-2, the V gene TRBV7-2; 8 bases are shared with TRBD2. Germline CDR1 and CDR2: SGHTA and FQGNSA. The CDR3 runs 15 residues. V lost 5 bases, J lost 8 bases, and 10 bases stayed unmatched. CDR3 protein: CASSITGGQLGELFF. DNA of the CDR3: TGTGCCAGCAGCATAACGGGAGGGCAGCTGGGGGAGCTGTTTTTT.